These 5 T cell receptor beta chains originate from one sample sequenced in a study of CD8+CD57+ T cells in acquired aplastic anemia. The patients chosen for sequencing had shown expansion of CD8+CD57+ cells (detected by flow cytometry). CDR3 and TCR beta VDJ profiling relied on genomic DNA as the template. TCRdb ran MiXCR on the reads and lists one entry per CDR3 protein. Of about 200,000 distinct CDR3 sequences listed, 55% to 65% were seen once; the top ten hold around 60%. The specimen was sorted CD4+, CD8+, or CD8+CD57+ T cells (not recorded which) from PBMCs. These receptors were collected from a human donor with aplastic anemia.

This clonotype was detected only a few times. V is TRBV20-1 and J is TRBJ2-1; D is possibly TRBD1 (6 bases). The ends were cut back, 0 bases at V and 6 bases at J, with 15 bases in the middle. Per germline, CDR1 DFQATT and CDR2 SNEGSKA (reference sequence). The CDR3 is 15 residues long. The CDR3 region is CSARDWAGVGNEQFF. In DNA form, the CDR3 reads TGCAGTGCTAGAGATTGGGCAGGGGTCGGCAATGAGCAGTTCTTC.

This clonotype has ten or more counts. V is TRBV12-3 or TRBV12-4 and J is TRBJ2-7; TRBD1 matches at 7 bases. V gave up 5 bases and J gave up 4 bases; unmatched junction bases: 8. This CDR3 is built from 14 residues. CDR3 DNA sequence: TGTGCCAGCAGTACCATGACAGGGAGTTACGAGCAGTACTTC. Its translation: CASSTMTGSYEQYF.

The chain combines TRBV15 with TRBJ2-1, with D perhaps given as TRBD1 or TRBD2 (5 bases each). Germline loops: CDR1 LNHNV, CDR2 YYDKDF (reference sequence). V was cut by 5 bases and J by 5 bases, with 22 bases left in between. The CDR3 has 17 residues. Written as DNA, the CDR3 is TGTGCCACCAGCGAGTCGGGGTGGGGGTCGAATAACAATGAGCAGTTCTTC. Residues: CATSESGWGSNNNEQFF. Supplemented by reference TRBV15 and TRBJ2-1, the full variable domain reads DAMVIQNPRYQVTQFGKPVTLSCSQTLNHNVMYWYQQKSSQAPKLLFHYYDKDFNNEADTPDNFQSRRPNTSFCFLDIRSPGLGDTAMYLCATSESGWGSNNNEQFFGPGTRLTVL.

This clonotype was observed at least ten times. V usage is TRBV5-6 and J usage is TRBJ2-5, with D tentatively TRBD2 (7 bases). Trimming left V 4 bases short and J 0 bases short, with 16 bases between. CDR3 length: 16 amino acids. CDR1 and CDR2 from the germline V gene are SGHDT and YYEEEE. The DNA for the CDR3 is TGTGCCAGCAGCCTTGGGAGGGGGGAGGACCAAGAGACCCAGTACTTC. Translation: CASSLGRGEDQETQYF.

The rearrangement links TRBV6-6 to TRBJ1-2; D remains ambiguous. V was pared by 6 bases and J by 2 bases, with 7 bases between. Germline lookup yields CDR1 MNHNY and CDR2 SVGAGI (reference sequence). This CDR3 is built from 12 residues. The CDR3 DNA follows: TGTGCCAGCAGGGCAGGAAACTATGGCTACACCTTC. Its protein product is CASRAGNYGYTF.